This is a list of T cell receptor beta chains from one sample in a study of blood T cells in healthy people across ages. TCRdb reprocessed the 5' RACE reads via MiXCR and lists one record per CDR3 protein. There are over 950,000 distinct CDR3 sequences in the sample; under 40% occur only once, and around 12% lies in the top ten. Input material: blood. The receptors here all came from a man aged 18-30 years in good health. CDR3s leave out the opening cysteine and the closing phenylalanine or tryptophan. Each record gives: J gene, V gene, CDR3 length, CDR3 protein.

TRBJ2-2 | TRBV2 | 11 | ASSGQRTGELF
TRBJ2-2 | TRBV9 | 15 | ASSVLGSGQGHGELF
TRBJ1-4 | TRBV7-2 | 12 | ASSPRDWSQKLF
TRBJ2-6 | TRBV20-1 | 14 | SARDLGGSGANVLT
TRBJ2-3 | TRBV6-4 | 14 | ASSEGSGGNTDTQY
TRBJ2-2 | TRBV7-3 | 12 | ASSLNRGTGELF
TRBJ2-7 | TRBV2 | 12 | ASAEAHWSYEQY
TRBJ2-7 | TRBV14 | 13 | ASSQEYGRPYEQY
TRBJ2-4 | TRBV4-2 | 14 | ASSQAFTGEGNIQY
TRBJ2-1 | TRBV7-3 | 13 | ASSLLPGGNNEQF
TRBJ1-2 | TRBV2 | 13 | ASSEGTGYNYGYT
TRBJ1-1 | TRBV7-8 | 12 | ASSLGGTTPEAF